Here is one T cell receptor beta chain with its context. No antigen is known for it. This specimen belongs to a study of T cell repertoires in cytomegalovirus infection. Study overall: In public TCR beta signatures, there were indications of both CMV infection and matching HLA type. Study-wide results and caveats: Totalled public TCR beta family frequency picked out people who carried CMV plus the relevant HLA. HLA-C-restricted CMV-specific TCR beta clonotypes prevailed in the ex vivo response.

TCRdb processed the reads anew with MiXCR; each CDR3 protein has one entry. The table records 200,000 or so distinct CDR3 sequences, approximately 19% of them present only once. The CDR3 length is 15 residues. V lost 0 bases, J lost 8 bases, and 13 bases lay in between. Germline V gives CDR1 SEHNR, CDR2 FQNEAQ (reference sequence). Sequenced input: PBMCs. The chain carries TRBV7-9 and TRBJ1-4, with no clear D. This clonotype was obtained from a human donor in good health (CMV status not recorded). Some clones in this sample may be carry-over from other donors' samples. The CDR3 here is CASSLAVTDLEKLFF. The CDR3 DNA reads TGTGCCAGCAGCTTAGCGGTGACCGACTTGGAAAAACTGTTTTTT.